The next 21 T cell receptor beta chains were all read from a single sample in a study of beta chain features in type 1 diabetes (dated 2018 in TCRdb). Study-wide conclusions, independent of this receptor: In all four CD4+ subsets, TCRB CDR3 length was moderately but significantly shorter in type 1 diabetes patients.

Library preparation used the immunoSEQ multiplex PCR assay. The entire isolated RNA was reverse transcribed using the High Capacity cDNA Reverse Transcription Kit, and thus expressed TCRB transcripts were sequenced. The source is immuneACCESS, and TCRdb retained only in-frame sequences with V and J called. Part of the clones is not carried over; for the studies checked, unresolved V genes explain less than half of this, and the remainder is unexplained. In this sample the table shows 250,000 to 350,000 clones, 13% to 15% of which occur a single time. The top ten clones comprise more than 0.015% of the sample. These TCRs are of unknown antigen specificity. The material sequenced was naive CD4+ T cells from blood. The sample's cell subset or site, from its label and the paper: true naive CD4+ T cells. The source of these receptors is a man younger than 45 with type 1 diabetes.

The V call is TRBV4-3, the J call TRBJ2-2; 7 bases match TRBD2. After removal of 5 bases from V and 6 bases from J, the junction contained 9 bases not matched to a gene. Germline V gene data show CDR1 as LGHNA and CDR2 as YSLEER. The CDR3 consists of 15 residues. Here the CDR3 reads CASSNLLASPGELFF. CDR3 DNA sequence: TGCGCCAGCAGCAACCTACTAGCGTCCCCCGGGGAGCTGTTTTTT.

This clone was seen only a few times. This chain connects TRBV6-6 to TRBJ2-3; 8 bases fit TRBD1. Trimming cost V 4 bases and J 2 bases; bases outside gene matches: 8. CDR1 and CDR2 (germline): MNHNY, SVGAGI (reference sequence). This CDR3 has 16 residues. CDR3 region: CASSFGQGKHTDTQYF. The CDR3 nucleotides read TGTGCCAGCAGTTTTGGACAGGGAAAGCACACAGATACGCAGTATTTT.

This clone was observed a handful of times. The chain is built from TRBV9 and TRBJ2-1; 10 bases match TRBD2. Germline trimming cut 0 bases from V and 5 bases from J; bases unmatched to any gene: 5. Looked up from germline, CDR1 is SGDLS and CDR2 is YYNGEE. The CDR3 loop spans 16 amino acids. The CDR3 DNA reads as TGTGCCAGCAGCGTAGGTGGACTAGCGGATAACAATGAGCAGTTCTTC. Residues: CASSVGGLADNNEQFF. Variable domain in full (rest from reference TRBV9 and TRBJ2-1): DSGVTQTPKHLITATGQRVTLRCSPRSGDLSVYWYQQSLDQGLQFLIQYYNGEERAKGNILERFSAQQFPDLHSELNLSSLELGDSALYFCASSVGGLADNNEQFFGPGTRLTVL.

In nucleotides, the CDR3 is TGTGCCAGCAGAACGACAGGGCACGGCTACACCTTC. Translating gives CASRTTGHGYTF. V usage is TRBV27 and J usage is TRBJ1-2; TRBD1 matches at 7 bases. The CDR3 is 12 residues long. Germline assignment: CDR1 MNHEY and CDR2 SMNVEV (reference sequence). The ends lost 6 bases at V and 8 bases at J; junction bases unmatched: 6.

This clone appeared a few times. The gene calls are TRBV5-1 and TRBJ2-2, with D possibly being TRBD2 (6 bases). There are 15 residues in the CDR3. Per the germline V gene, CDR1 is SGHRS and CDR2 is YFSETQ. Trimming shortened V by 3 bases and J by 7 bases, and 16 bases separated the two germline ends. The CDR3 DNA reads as TGCGCCAGCAGCTCCTCCGGGAGAGCAAGCGGGGAGCTGTTTTTT. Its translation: CASSSSGRASGELFF. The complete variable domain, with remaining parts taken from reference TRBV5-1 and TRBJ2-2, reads KAGVTQTPRYLIKTRGQQVTLSCSPISGHRSVSWYQQTPGQGLQFLFEYFSETQRNKGNFPGRFSGRQFSNSRSEMNVSTLELGDSALYLCASSSSGRASGELFFGEGSRLTVL.

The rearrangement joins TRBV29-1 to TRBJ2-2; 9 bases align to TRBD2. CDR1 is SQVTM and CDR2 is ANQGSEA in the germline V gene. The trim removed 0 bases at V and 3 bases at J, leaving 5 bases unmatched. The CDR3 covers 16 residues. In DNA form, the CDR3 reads TGCAGCGTTGAAGATTCCCTAGCGGGGCACACCGGGGAGCTGTTTTTT. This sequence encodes CSVEDSLAGHTGELFF.

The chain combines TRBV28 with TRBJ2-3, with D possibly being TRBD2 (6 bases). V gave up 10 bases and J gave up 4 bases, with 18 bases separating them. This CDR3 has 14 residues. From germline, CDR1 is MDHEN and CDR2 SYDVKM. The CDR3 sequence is CAIRVGGRPDTQYF. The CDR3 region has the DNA TGTGCCATCCGCGTTGGGGGGAGACCAGATACGCAGTATTTT.

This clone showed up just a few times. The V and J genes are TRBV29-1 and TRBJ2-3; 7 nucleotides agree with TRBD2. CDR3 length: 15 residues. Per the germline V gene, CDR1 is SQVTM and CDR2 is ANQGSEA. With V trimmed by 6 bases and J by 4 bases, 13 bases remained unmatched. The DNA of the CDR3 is TGCAGCGTCGCGGGAGATCGGGCGAGGGCAGATACGCAGTATTTT. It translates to CSVAGDRARADTQYF.

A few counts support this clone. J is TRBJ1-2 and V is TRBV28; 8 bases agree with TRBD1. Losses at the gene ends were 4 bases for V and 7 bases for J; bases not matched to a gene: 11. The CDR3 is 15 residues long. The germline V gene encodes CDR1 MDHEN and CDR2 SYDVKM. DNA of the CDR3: TGTGCCAGCAGTTATCCCTTACAGGGGGAGGGTGGCTACACCTTC. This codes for CASSYPLQGEGGYTF.

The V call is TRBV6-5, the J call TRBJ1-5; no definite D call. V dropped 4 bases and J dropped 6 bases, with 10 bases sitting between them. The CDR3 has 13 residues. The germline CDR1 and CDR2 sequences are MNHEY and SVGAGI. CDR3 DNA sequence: TGTGCCAGCAGTTCAAGGGAGCGTCAGCCCCAGCATTTT. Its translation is CASSSRERQPQHF.

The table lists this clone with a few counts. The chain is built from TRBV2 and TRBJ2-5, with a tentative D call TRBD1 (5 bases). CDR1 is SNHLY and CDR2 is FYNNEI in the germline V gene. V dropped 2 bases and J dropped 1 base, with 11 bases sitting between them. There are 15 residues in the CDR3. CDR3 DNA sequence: TGTGCCAGCAGTGAACCCCAAGGGGCCCAAGAGACCCAGTACTTC. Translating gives CASSEPQGAQETQYF.

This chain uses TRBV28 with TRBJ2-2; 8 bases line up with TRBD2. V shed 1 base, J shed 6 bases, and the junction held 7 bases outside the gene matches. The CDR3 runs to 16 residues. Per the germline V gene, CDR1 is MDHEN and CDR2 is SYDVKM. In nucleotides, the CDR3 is TGTGCCAGCAGTTTATCGGCGGGAGGAGCGGCCGGGGAGCTGTTTTTT. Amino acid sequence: CASSLSAGGAAGELFF.

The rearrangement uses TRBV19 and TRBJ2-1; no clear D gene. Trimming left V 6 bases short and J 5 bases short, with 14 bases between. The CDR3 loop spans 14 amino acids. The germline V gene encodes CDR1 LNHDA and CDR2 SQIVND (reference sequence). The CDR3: CASSPSGKDNEQFF. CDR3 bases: TGTGCCAGTAGCCCGTCGGGTAAGGACAATGAGCAGTTCTTC.

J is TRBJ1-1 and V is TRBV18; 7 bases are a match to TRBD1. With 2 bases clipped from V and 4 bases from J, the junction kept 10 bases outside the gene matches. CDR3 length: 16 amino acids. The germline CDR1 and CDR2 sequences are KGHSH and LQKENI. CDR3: CASSPGLTGLGTEAFF. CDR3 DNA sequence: TGTGCCAGCTCACCAGGATTGACAGGGTTGGGCACTGAAGCTTTCTTT.

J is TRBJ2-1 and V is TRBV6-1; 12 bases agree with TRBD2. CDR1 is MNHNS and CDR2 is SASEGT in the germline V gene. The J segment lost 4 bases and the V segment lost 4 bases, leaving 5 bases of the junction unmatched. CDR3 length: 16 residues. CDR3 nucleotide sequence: TGTGCCAGCAGTGCAACTAGCGGGAGGATGTACAATGAGCAGTTCTTC. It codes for CASSATSGRMYNEQFF.

The CDR3 bases are TGTGCCAGCAGCTTCCAGGGGTTTGGGGCCAACGTCCTGACTTTC. It codes for CASSFQGFGANVLTF. The J gene is TRBJ2-6, the V gene TRBV7-2; D might be TRBD1 (6 bases). V was trimmed by 3 bases and J by 3 bases, leaving 9 bases between them. This CDR3 has 15 amino acids. Looked up from germline, CDR1 is SGHTA and CDR2 is FQGNSA.

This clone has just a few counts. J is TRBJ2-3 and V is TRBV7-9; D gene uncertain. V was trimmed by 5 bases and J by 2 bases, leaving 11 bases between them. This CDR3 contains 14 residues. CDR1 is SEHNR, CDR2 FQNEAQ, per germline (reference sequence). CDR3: CASSLRLHTDTQYF. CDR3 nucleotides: TGTGCCAGCAGCCTTAGACTCCACACAGATACGCAGTATTTT.

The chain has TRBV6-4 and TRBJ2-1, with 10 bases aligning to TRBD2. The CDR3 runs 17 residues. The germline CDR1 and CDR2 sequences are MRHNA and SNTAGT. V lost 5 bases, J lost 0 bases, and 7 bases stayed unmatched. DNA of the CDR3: TGTGCCAGCAGTCTTCTAGCGGGAGTCGGCTCCTACAATGAGCAGTTCTTC. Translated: CASSLLAGVGSYNEQFF.

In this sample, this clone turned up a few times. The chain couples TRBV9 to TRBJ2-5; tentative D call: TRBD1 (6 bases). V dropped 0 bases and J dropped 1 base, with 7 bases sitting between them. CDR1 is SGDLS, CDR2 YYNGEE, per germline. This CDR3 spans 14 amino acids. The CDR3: CASSVGTVQETQYF. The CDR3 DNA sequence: TGTGCCAGCAGCGTAGGGACAGTCCAAGAGACCCAGTACTTC.

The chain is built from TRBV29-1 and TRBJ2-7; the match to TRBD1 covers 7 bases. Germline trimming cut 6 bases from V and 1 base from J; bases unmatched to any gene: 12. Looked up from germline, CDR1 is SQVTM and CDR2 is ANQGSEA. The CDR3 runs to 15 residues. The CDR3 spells CSVGRDRAASYEQYF. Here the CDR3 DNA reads TGCAGCGTGGGTCGAGACAGGGCTGCGTCCTACGAGCAGTACTTC.

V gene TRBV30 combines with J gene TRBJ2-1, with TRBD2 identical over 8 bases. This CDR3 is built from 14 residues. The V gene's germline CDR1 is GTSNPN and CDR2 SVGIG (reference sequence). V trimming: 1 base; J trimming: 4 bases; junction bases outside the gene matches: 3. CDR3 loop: CAWSGLAGYNEQFF. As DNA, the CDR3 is TGTGCCTGGAGTGGGCTAGCGGGTTACAATGAGCAGTTCTTC.